This TCR beta chain was sequenced for a study of T cell repertoires in cytomegalovirus infection. Overall study context: Peptides in the study included HLA-C-restricted and HLA-B-restricted CMV epitopes.

Trimming shortened V by 0 bases and J by 0 bases, and 6 bases separated the two germline ends. The CDR3 contains 15 residues. Per germline, CDR1 SGHVS and CDR2 FNYEAQ. As concerns this clonotype: Its target is not known.

In TCRdb, the reads were re-called with MiXCR into one record per CDR3 protein. This table has a few hundred thousand distinct CDR3 sequences, around 40% appearing once. The sample in question was cultured PBMCs, obtained from culture after CMV antigen stimulation. The chain employs TRBV7-6 and TRBJ2-1; D unresolved. The TCR comes from a human donor in good health (CMV status not recorded). Some clones in this sample may be carry-over from other donors' samples. CDR3 loop: CASSLAWGSYNEQFF. The CDR3 bases are TGTGCCAGCAGCTTAGCGTGGGGCTCCTACAATGAGCAGTTCTTC.